This record concerns one T cell receptor (beta chain) sequence. This sample is drawn from a study of shared clonotypes between healthy human individuals. Some clones are missing from TCRdb's copy, which holds only in-frame ones; the method was immunoSEQ multiplex PCR. The table shows over 1.4 million clones, with around 97% occurring only once. Germline lookup yields CDR1 MDHEN and CDR2 SYDVKM. The length of the CDR3 is 16 residues. V lost 6 bases and J lost 4, with 19 bases in between. Material: naive CD4+ T cells sorted from blood. Noted subset: CD45RA+ positively selected. The TCR was taken from a man aged 30 to 39 in good health. V gene TRBV28 combines with J gene TRBJ1-3, with D hard to call. The CDR3: CASREPGAAAGNTIYF. CDR3 coding DNA: TGTGCCAGCAGGGAACCGGGAGCGGCAGCAGGAAACACCATATATTTT.